Below, 29 T cell receptor beta chains from the same sample are listed, as sequenced in a study of cytomegalovirus exposure and HLA in healthy donors. PCR employed 60 Vbeta and 13 Jbeta primers. Here immunoSEQ multiplex PCR was the method, and the copy in TCRdb shows in-frame clones only, minus some. This sample yields 150,000 to 200,000 clones, of which roughly 87% are seen a single time; roughly 0.98% belongs to the top ten. The sample was PBMCs. The receptors originated from a boy aged 2 to 10 in good health and CMV-seronegative.

This chain links TRBV19 with TRBJ1-5, with D maybe TRBD1 (5 bases). There are 13 residues in the CDR3. The V end lost 6 bases, the J end lost 4 bases, and 10 bases lay between the germline ends. Germline V gene lookup returns CDR1 LNHDA and CDR2 SQIVND (reference sequence). CDR3 nucleotide sequence: TGTGCCAGTAGGGTGGGGCAGAATCAGCCCCAGCATTTT. This codes for CASRVGQNQPQHF.

The genes are TRBV2 and TRBJ2-3; D uncertain. The ends were cut back, 2 bases at V and 0 bases at J, with 12 bases in the middle. Germline lookup yields CDR1 SNHLY and CDR2 FYNNEI. The CDR3 has 16 amino acids. The CDR3 is CASSEFRQASTDTQYF. As DNA, the CDR3 is TGTGCCAGCAGTGAATTTCGGCAGGCTAGCACAGATACGCAGTATTTT.

The chain combines TRBV27 with TRBJ2-1; TRBD2 aligns across 11 bases. V dropped 5 bases and J dropped 4; count of bases not matched to a gene: 7. CDR3 length: 16 amino acids. CDR1 and CDR2 (germline): MNHEY, SMNVEV (reference sequence). The DNA for the CDR3 is TGTGCCAGCAGTACCTTAGCGGGGGGGCTTTACAATGAGCAGTTCTTC. Protein sequence: CASSTLAGGLYNEQFF.

This clone was seen once. The V call is TRBV27, the J call TRBJ1-5; D possibly corresponds to TRBD1 (5 bases). In germline, CDR1 is MNHEY, CDR2 SMNVEV (reference sequence). The CDR3 contains 16 residues. Between the trimmed V and J ends, which lost 6 bases and 0 bases, there was a span of 15 bases. The CDR3 loop reads CASRGLSADSNQPQHF. For the CDR3, the DNA is TGTGCCAGCAGGGGACTCTCTGCGGATAGCAATCAGCCCCAGCATTTT.

The chain recombines TRBV6-1 with TRBJ2-2, with a possible D match to TRBD1 (5 bases). V lost 11 bases and J lost 6, with 13 bases in between. The CDR3 has 12 amino acids. CDR1 and CDR2 (germline): MNHNS, SASEGT. CDR3 amino acids: CAAKGMAGELFF. The DNA for the CDR3 is TGTGCCGCCAAGGGGATGGCCGGGGAGCTGTTTTTT.

The chain uses TRBV2 and TRBJ1-1; TRBD1 matches at 8 bases. Trimming removed 3 bases from V and 11 bases from J; junction bases left unmatched: 8. The CDR3 spans 13 residues. The germline CDR1 and CDR2 sequences are SNHLY and FYNNEI. In DNA form, the CDR3 reads TGTGCCAGCAGTGATGGACAGGGTGGAGGGGCTTTCTTT. It encodes CASSDGQGGGAFF.

The chain recombines TRBV5-1 with TRBJ1-2; D remains unclear. The V end lost 3 bases, the J end lost 8 bases, and 20 bases lay between the germline ends. This CDR3 comprises 15 residues. Germline V lookup: CDR1 SGHRS, CDR2 YFSETQ. CDR3 bases: TGCGCCAGCAGCTCGCGAGCCACCCCCCAACGGGGCTACACCTTC. It translates to CASSSRATPQRGYTF. Complete variable domain (other parts from reference TRBV5-1 and TRBJ1-2): KAGVTQTPRYLIKTRGQQVTLSCSPISGHRSVSWYQQTPGQGLQFLFEYFSETQRNKGNFPGRFSGRQFSNSRSEMNVSTLELGDSALYLCASSSRATPQRGYTFGSGTRLTVV.

V gene TRBV5-6 combines with J gene TRBJ2-7; maybe TRBD1 (6 bases). V gave up 0 bases and J gave up 1 base, with 8 bases separating them. Germline values: CDR1 SGHDT, CDR2 YYEEEE. This CDR3 contains 14 residues. CDR3 sequence: CASSLGGQSYEQYF. DNA for the CDR3: TGTGCCAGCAGCTTGGGGGGGCAATCCTACGAGCAGTACTTC.

The chain uses TRBV6-1 and TRBJ2-1; the match to TRBD1 covers 8 bases. Germline CDR1 and CDR2: MNHNS and SASEGT. The CDR3 has 15 residues. The J segment lost 9 bases and the V segment lost 5 bases, leaving 12 bases of the junction unmatched. The CDR3 bases are TGTGCCAGCAGTTTCCAGACCGACAGGGGCGGTGAGCAGTTCTTC. Amino acid sequence: CASSFQTDRGGEQFF.

The gene calls are TRBV18 and TRBJ1-5; D possibly corresponds to TRBD1 (5 bases). Germline V gene lookup returns CDR1 KGHSH and CDR2 LQKENI. The CDR3 consists of 15 residues. Trimming shortened V by 3 bases and J by 0 bases, and 9 bases separated the two germline ends. The DNA of the CDR3 is TGTGCCAGCTCACCCGACAGTAATAGCAATCAGCCCCAGCATTTT. Encoded protein: CASSPDSNSNQPQHF. Looking up the rest from reference TRBV18 and TRBJ1-5 gives the full variable domain: NAGVMQNPRHLVRRRGQEARLRCSPMKGHSHVYWYRQLPEEGLKFMVYLQKENIIDESGMPKERFSAEFPKEGPSILRIQQVVRGDSAAYFCASSPDSNSNQPQHFGDGTRLSIL.

The chain carries TRBV5-1 and TRBJ1-5; D is unresolved. V lost 1 base to trimming and J lost 4 bases, with 6 bases between them. Germline lookup yields CDR1 SGHRS and CDR2 YFSETQ. The CDR3 runs to 13 residues. For the CDR3, the DNA is TGCGCCAGCAGCTTGCTCGGGAATCAGCCCCAGCATTTT. It specifies CASSLLGNQPQHF.

This clone was recorded once. The chain joins TRBV30 to TRBJ1-2; no clear D gene. Germline V gives CDR1 GTSNPN, CDR2 SVGIG (reference sequence). Trimming pared 0 bases from V and 5 bases from J, leaving 13 bases between. This CDR3 spans 14 amino acids. CDR3 nucleotide sequence: TGTGCCTGGAGTGTACCCGATGCGGGATATGGCTACACCTTC. As protein: CAWSVPDAGYGYTF.

This chain uses TRBV6-5 with TRBJ2-3, with a weak D call TRBD2 (6 bases). The V and J ends lost 0 bases and 2 bases respectively, with 9 bases between them. The CDR3 has 15 amino acids. Germline assignment: CDR1 MNHEY and CDR2 SVGAGI. Written as DNA, the CDR3 is TGTGCCAGCAGTTACTCACCGGGACTCACAGATACGCAGTATTTT. Protein: CASSYSPGLTDTQYF.

CDR3 coding DNA: TGTGCCAGCAGGGGACAGGGACCCTATGGCTACACCTTC. This codes for CASRGQGPYGYTF. V usage is TRBV6-5 and J usage is TRBJ1-2, with 9 bases lining up with TRBD1. The CDR3 sequence is 13 residues long. Losses at the gene ends were 6 bases for V and 4 bases for J; bases not matched to a gene: 3. From germline, CDR1 is MNHEY and CDR2 SVGAGI.

The gene calls are TRBV10-3 and TRBJ2-7; 7 bases agree with TRBD1. The CDR3 spans 12 residues. J lost 2 bases, V lost 10 bases, and 5 bases had no gene match. The germline V gene encodes CDR1 ENHRY and CDR2 SYGVKD. The CDR3 region has the DNA TGTGCCAGCAAAGGGACAGCCTACGAGCAGTACTTC. Translated, it gives CASKGTAYEQYF.

This clone is a singleton in its sample. V usage is TRBV9 and J usage is TRBJ2-2; D unclear. Deletions cut 3 bases from V and 1 base from J, with 7 bases between. The CDR3 is 14 residues long. Germline assignment: CDR1 SGDLS and CDR2 YYNGEE. The CDR3 bases are TGTGCCAGCAGCGCGTCTATGAACACCGGGGAGCTGTTTTTT. Translating it yields CASSASMNTGELFF.

The V and J genes are TRBV28 and TRBJ1-4; tentative D call: TRBD1 (5 bases). This CDR3 contains 14 residues. Per the germline V gene, CDR1 is MDHEN and CDR2 is SYDVKM. Trimming removed 6 bases at V and 10 bases at J, with 18 bases between. This CDR3 is CASRAPDGGRKLFF. CDR3 bases: TGTGCCAGCAGGGCCCCCGACGGGGGTAGAAAACTGTTTTTT.

The V and J genes are TRBV7-9 and TRBJ1-2; D is ambiguous. The germline gives CDR1 SEHNR, CDR2 FQNEAQ (reference sequence). V lost 5 bases and J lost 5, with 12 bases in between. The CDR3 contains 13 residues. CDR3 amino acids: CASSPPGFYGYTF. For the CDR3, the DNA is TGTGCCAGCAGCCCGCCCGGTTTTTATGGCTACACCTTC.

The V call is TRBV6-1, the J call TRBJ2-3, with D possibly matching TRBD2 (5 bases). The CDR3 sequence is 14 residues long. CDR1 is MNHNS and CDR2 is SASEGT in the germline V gene. Deletions cut 3 bases from V and 0 bases from J, with 7 bases between. This CDR3 is CASSDWTSTDTQYF. In DNA form, the CDR3 reads TGTGCCAGCAGTGACTGGACTAGCACAGATACGCAGTATTTT.

This clone has a single count. This rearrangement joins TRBV12-5 to TRBJ2-7, with a tentative D call TRBD1 (6 bases). V lost 0 bases and J lost 3, with 12 bases in between. The germline gives CDR1 LGHNT, CDR2 FRNRAP. CDR3 length: 15 residues. In nucleotides, the CDR3 is TGTGCTAGTGGTTTGGTAGGTCCAGGGGACTACGAGCAGTACTTC. It codes for CASGLVGPGDYEQYF.

The gene calls are TRBV19 and TRBJ2-1; D possibly corresponds to TRBD1 (6 bases). Per germline, CDR1 LNHDA and CDR2 SQIVND (reference sequence). Trimming took off 4 bases at V and 12 bases at J, with 13 bases between the two ends. The CDR3 is 12 amino acids. Here the CDR3 reads CASSNTDRRQFF. Written as DNA, the CDR3 is TGTGCCAGTAGTAACACCGACAGGCGGCAGTTCTTC.

As to this clone: The same CDR3 also results from other DNA sequences found in this sample. This sequence joins TRBV28 and TRBJ1-1; 9 nucleotides align to TRBD1. Germline CDR1 and CDR2: MDHEN and SYDVKM. This CDR3 spans 14 amino acids. V gave up 6 bases and J gave up 6 bases; unmatched junction bases: 8. The CDR3 spells CASSIGDREAEAFF. CDR3 sequence (DNA): TGTGCCAGCAGCATAGGGGACAGGGAGGCTGAAGCTTTCTTT.

CDR3 sequence (DNA): TGCGCCAGCAGCTTCTCCCGGGACAGAAAATCCTACGAGCAGTACTTC. Protein product: CASSFSRDRKSYEQYF. V is TRBV5-1 and J is TRBJ2-7, with TRBD1 matching over 7 bases. Trimming at V came to 2 bases and at J to 1 base, leaving 9 bases not matched to a gene. This CDR3 has 16 residues. The V gene's germline CDR1 is SGHRS and CDR2 YFSETQ.

The rearrangement uses TRBV4-1 and TRBJ1-5; 7 bases are a match to TRBD1. The CDR3 is 18 residues long. Germline CDR1 MGHRA, CDR2 YSYEKL. V trimming: 3 bases; J trimming: 0 bases; junction bases outside the gene matches: 11. The CDR3 is CASSHTQGGPYSNQPQHF. The CDR3 DNA reads TGCGCCAGCAGCCACACGCAAGGGGGCCCGTATAGCAATCAGCCCCAGCATTTT.

This chain joins TRBV30 and TRBJ2-3; unclear D gene. Trimming removed 5 bases from V and 1 base from J, with 10 bases in between. This CDR3 is built from 13 residues. Germline V gives CDR1 GTSNPN, CDR2 SVGIG (reference sequence). CDR3 nucleotide sequence: TGTGCCTGGGCGGTTTTGGGCACAGATACGCAGTATTTT. Encoded protein: CAWAVLGTDTQYF.

The gene calls are TRBV28 and TRBJ2-2, with 8 bases matching TRBD1. V trimming: 5 bases; J trimming: 3 bases; junction bases outside the gene matches: 8. The CDR3 sequence is 16 residues long. Per germline, CDR1 MDHEN and CDR2 SYDVKM. The DNA of the CDR3 is TGTGCCAGCAGTGACAGGGGAGATAGGGACACCGGGGAGCTGTTTTTT. It encodes CASSDRGDRDTGELFF. The variable domain in full, completed from reference TRBV28 and TRBJ2-2, reads DVKVTQSSRYLVKRTGEKVFLECVQDMDHENMFWYRQDPGLGLRLIYFSYDVKMKEKGDIPEGYSVSREKKERFSLILESASTNQTSMYLCASSDRGDRDTGELFFGEGSRLTVL.

The chain recombines TRBV19 with TRBJ2-2; weak D call: TRBD1 (5 bases). CDR3 length equals 12 residues. CDR1 is LNHDA and CDR2 is SQIVND in the germline V gene (reference sequence). V dropped 6 bases and J dropped 4 bases, with 6 bases sitting between them. CDR3: CASRDTTGELFF. CDR3 coding DNA: TGTGCCAGTAGGGACACCACCGGGGAGCTGTTTTTT. Looking up the rest from reference TRBV19 and TRBJ2-2 gives the full variable domain: DGGITQSPKYLFRKEGQNVTLSCEQNLNHDAMYWYRQDPGQGLRLIYYSQIVNDFQKGDIAEGYSVSREKKESFPLTVTSAQKNPTAFYLCASRDTTGELFFGEGSRLTVL.

The rearrangement joins TRBV4-2 to TRBJ2-3, with D possibly TRBD1 on 6 matching bases. The V gene's germline CDR1 is LGHNA and CDR2 YNFKEQ. V lost 4 bases to trimming and J lost 9 bases, with 26 bases between them. The CDR3 runs to 17 residues. The CDR3 loop is CASSLGGGGRQIGTQYF. The CDR3 DNA sequence: TGTGCCAGCAGCCTAGGGGGTGGCGGGCGCCAGATAGGGACGCAGTATTTT.

This clone was detected only once. The chain is built from TRBV30 and TRBJ1-3, with unresolved D. The CDR3 length is 14 residues. Germline CDR1 GTSNPN, CDR2 SVGIG (reference sequence). The V end was cut by 4 bases, the J end by 0 bases, with 10 bases between. The CDR3 sequence is CAWIETVSGNTIYF. In DNA form, the CDR3 reads TGTGCCTGGATTGAAACAGTCTCTGGAAACACCATATATTTT.